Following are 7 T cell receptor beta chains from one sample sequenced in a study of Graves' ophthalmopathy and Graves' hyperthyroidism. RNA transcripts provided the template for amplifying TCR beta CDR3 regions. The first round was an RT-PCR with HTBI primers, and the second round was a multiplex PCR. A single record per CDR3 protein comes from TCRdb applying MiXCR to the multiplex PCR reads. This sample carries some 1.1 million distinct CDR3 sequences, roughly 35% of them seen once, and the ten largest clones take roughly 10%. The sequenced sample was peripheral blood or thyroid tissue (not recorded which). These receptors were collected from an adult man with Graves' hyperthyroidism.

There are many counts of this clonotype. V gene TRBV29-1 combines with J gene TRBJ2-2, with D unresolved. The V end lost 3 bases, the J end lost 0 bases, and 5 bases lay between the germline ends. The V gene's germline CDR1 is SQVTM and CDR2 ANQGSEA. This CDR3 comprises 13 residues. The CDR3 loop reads CSVDPSNTGELFF. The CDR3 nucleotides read TGCAGCGTTGACCCCTCGAACACCGGGGAGCTGTTTTTT.

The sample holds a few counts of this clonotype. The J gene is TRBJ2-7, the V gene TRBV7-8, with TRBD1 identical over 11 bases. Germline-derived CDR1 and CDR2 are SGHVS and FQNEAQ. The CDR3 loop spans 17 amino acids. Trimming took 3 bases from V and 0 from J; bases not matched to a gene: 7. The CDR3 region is CASSFGGQGVFSYEQYF. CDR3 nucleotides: TGTGCCAGCAGCTTTGGGGGACAGGGGGTATTCTCCTACGAGCAGTACTTC.

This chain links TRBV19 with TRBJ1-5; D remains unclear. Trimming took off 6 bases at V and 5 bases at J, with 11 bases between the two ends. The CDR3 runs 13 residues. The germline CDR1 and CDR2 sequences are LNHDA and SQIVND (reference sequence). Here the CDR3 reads CASRMAEHQPQHF. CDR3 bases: TGTGCCAGTAGGATGGCAGAACATCAGCCCCAGCATTTT.

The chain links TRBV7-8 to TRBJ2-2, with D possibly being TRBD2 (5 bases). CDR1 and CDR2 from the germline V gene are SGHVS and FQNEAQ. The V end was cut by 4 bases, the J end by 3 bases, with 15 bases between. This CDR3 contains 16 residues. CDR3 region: CASSSPLARDTGELFF. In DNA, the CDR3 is TGTGCCAGCAGCTCTCCTTTGGCGCGGGACACCGGGGAGCTGTTTTTT.

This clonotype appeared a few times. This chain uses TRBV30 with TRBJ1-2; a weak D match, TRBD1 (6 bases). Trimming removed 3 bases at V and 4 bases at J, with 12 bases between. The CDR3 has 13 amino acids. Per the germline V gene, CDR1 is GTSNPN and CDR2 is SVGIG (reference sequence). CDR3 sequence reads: CAWSSGVAYGYTF. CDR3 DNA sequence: TGTGCCTGGAGCTCAGGGGTGGCCTATGGCTACACCTTC.

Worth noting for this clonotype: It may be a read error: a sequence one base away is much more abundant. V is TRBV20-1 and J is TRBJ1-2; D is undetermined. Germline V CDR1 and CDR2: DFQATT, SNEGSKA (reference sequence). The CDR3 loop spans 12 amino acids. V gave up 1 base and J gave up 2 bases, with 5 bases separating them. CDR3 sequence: CSARGHNYGYTF. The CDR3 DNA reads TGCAGTGCTAGAGGGCACAACTATGGCTACACCTTC.

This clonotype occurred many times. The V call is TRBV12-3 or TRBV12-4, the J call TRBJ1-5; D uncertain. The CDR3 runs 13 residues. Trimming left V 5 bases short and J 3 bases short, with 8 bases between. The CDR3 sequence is CASSEAHNQPQHF. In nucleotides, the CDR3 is TGTGCCAGCAGTGAGGCCCACAATCAGCCCCAGCATTTT.